This is a list of T cell receptor beta chains from one sample in a study of T cell responses to AZD1222 COVID-19 vaccine. Sequenced by immunoSEQ multiplex PCR; TCRdb stores in-frame clones only, minus some. The sample records 95,000 to 110,000 clones, roughly 92% being singletons. The sequenced sample was peripheral blood, obtained on day 0 of AZD1222 vaccination. These receptors originate from an adult in good health. The CDR3 runs from the conserved cysteine through the conserved F or W. Fields, in order: J gene, D gene, V gene, clone size, CDR3 DNA, CDR3 protein. A D gene is named only where the DNA matches it firmly. Some rows have no size entry. The others give once, few or many, or a class for an expanded clone.

TRBJ1-2	TRBD1	TRBV28	-	TGTGCCAGCAGTTCTCCGGGACAGGCATTTAACTATGGCTACACCTTC	CASSSPGQAFNYGYTF
TRBJ2-3	-	TRBV12-3/TRBV12-4	once	TGTGCCAGCAGAGGGACTCCAGATACGCAGTATTTT	CASRGTPDTQYF
TRBJ1-2	-	TRBV5-6	-	TGTGCCAGCAGCTTCCGTACAGGAAGCATGGTCTATGGCTACACCTTC	CASSFRTGSMVYGYTF
TRBJ1-5	-	TRBV24-1	-	TGTGCCACCAGTGATTCTAATACTCAGCCCCAGCATTTT	CATSDSNTQPQHF
TRBJ2-5	-	TRBV3-1/TRBV3-2	-	TGTGCCAGCAGTAATATGGCCTCCGGCTTAGAGACCCAGTACTTC	CASSNMASGLETQYF
TRBJ2-1	-	TRBV11-2	-	TGTGCCAGCAGCTCTAGCTCCTACAATGAGCAGTTCTTC	CASSSSSYNEQFF
TRBJ1-5	-	TRBV19	-	TGTGCCAGTAGAATGGGGGCGCGGGACAATCAGCCCCAGCATTTT	CASRMGARDNQPQHF
TRBJ2-2	-	TRBV9	-	TGTGCCAGCAGCCCCTCGAACACCGGGGAGCTGTTTTTT	CASSPSNTGELFF
TRBJ1-1	-	TRBV28	-	TGTGCCAGCAGTTCAGAAGTGAACACTGAAGCTTTCTTT	CASSSEVNTEAFF
TRBJ2-1	TRBD1	TRBV5-1	-	TGCGCCAGCAGCCCCGGGACAGAGTACAATGAGCAGTTCTTC	CASSPGTEYNEQFF
TRBJ2-7	-	TRBV12-3/TRBV12-4	once	TGTGCCAGCAGCCGCACAACGTCTGGTGAGCAGTACTTC	CASSRTTSGEQYF
TRBJ1-6	-	TRBV7-8	-	TGTGCCAGCAGCGTATCCGGGACACTGAATTCACCCCTCCACTTT	CASSVSGTLNSPLHF
TRBJ2-1	TRBD2	TRBV27	-	TGTGCCAGCAGCCGGACCCCACCTAGCGGGAGATATAATGAGCAGTTCTTC	CASSRTPPSGRYNEQFF
TRBJ2-5	-	TRBV9	-	TGTGCCAGCAGCGTAGTCGGGGGAAAAGAGACCCAGTACTTC	CASSVVGGKETQYF
TRBJ1-1	-	TRBV11-3	once	TGTGCCAGCAGCTTTAACCAGAACACTGAAGCTTTCTTT	CASSFNQNTEAFF
TRBJ2-3	-	TRBV10-3	-	TGTGCCATCAGTGAGTCGAAGGATACGCAGTATTTT	CAISESKDTQYF
TRBJ1-1	TRBD1	TRBV27	-	TGTGCCAGCAGTTTAACCAGGGGGGTTTACATGAACACTGAAGCTTTCTTT	CASSLTRGVYMNTEAFF
TRBJ2-1	-	TRBV30	-	TGTGCCTGGGGCCGAGGGGGAACCTACAATGAGCAGTTCTTC	CAWGRGGTYNEQFF
TRBJ2-5	-	TRBV2	-	TGTGCCAGCACGCCTCCGACAGGTTACCAAGAGACCCAGTACTTC	CASTPPTGYQETQYF
TRBJ2-2	-	TRBV5-4	-	TGTGCCAGCAGCTTGGGCAGAATGGGGGGGAACACCGGGGAGCTGTTTTTT	CASSLGRMGGNTGELFF
TRBJ1-2	-	TRBV2	-	TGTGCCAGCACCGGTTTAGGGATAGTGGGCTACACCTTC	CASTGLGIVGYTF
TRBJ2-3	-	TRBV18	-	TGTGCCAGCTCACCATTGTTTTTGGGCCCGACGGGCGGGAGCACAGATACGCAGTATTTT	CASSPLFLGPTGGSTDTQYF